These T cell receptor beta chains were read from a single sample in a study of blood T cells in healthy people across ages. TCRdb itself ran the 5' RACE reads through MiXCR, one entry per CDR3 protein. The sample has about 1 million distinct CDR3 sequences; around 43% are singletons. Material for sequencing was blood. The receptors were gathered from a woman aged 55-69 years in good health. Both conserved end residues are part of each CDR3. Fields, in order: J gene, D gene, V gene, clone size, CDR3 DNA, CDR3 protein. A D gene is named only where the DNA matches it firmly. Where a row states a size, it is once, few, many or the class of an expanded clone; other rows omit it.

J: TRBJ2-7
D: -
V: TRBV29-1
size: few
DNA: TGCAGCGGTCGACAGACCTACGAGCAGTACTTC
CDR3: CSGRQTYEQYF

J: TRBJ2-7
D: TRBD1
V: TRBV3-1
size: once
DNA: TGTGCCAGCAGCCACCGGACAGGGGTTATACAAGAGGGCCAGTACTTC
CDR3: CASSHRTGVIQEGQYF

J: TRBJ2-2
D: TRBD2
V: TRBV7-2
size: few
DNA: TGTGCCAGCAGCGCCTACGGGAGGGCCGAAACCGGGGAGCTGTTTTTT
CDR3: CASSAYGRAETGELFF

J: TRBJ2-1
D: TRBD2
V: TRBV4-2
size: few
DNA: TGTGCCAGCAGCCACTCTGAGGGGCTAGCGGGAGTAGGTGAGCAGTTCTTC
CDR3: CASSHSEGLAGVGEQFF

J: TRBJ2-7
D: -
V: TRBV7-9
size: -
DNA: TGTGCCAGCAGCCCTGACAGACACGAGCAGTACTTC
CDR3: CASSPDRHEQYF

J: TRBJ2-1
D: -
V: TRBV20-1
size: -
DNA: TGCAGTGCTAGAGATTTTAATTTCCAGCGAGGGGTCAATGAGCAGTTCTTC
CDR3: CSARDFNFQRGVNEQFF

J: TRBJ1-2
D: -
V: TRBV10-1
size: many
DNA: TGCGCCAGCAGTGAAGGAATCAACTATGGCTACACCTTC
CDR3: CASSEGINYGYTF

J: TRBJ1-2
D: -
V: TRBV7-9
size: few
DNA: TGTGCCAGCACGCGTCCAACAGGGAGGGATGGCTACACCTTC
CDR3: CASTRPTGRDGYTF

J: TRBJ2-1
D: TRBD1
V: TRBV15
size: few
DNA: TGTGCCACCCGTGACAGGGCTTTGAACAATGAGCAGTTCTTC
CDR3: CATRDRALNNEQFF

J: TRBJ2-1
D: TRBD1
V: TRBV5-1
size: -
DNA: TGCGCCAGCAGCTTGGGGGTTCGACAGGGGGATGAGCAGTTCTTC
CDR3: CASSLGVRQGDEQFF

J: TRBJ2-5
D: -
V: TRBV24-1
size: -
DNA: TGTGCCACCAGTGTGACCAGGCGCACGGAGACCCAGTACTTC
CDR3: CATSVTRRTETQYF

J: TRBJ2-1
D: -
V: TRBV20-1
size: -
DNA: TGCAGTGCTAGGGCCCCTTCAGTTGGGGGTGAGCAGTTCTTC
CDR3: CSARAPSVGGEQFF

J: TRBJ2-7
D: TRBD2
V: TRBV20-1
size: -
DNA: TGCAGTGCTAGAGGGGAGACTAGCGGGAGGGGGGAGCAGTACTTC
CDR3: CSARGETSGRGEQYF

J: TRBJ1-4
D: TRBD1
V: TRBV15
size: -
DNA: TGTGCCACCAGCAGATTCAGGGGGGGTGAAAAACTGTTTTTT
CDR3: CATSRFRGGEKLFF

J: TRBJ1-6
D: TRBD1
V: TRBV5-6
size: -
DNA: TGTGCCAGCAGCTTGACGGACAGGCATCATTCACCCCTCCACTTT
CDR3: CASSLTDRHHSPLHF

J: TRBJ1-4
D: -
V: TRBV5-1
size: -
DNA: TGCGCCGGCAGCTTGGGTGGATTTGGGAAGATCGCAACTAATGAAAAACTGTTTTTT
CDR3: CAGSLGGFGKIATNEKLFF

J: TRBJ2-5
D: -
V: TRBV29-1
size: -
DNA: TGCAGCGTTGAAACGGTAGGGATGCCCACCCAGTACTTC
CDR3: CSVETVGMPTQYF

J: TRBJ2-1
D: -
V: TRBV5-1
size: few
DNA: TGCGCCAGCAGTTCGGAGGGTATCTCCTACAATGAGCAGTTCTTC
CDR3: CASSSEGISYNEQFF

J: TRBJ2-5
D: -
V: TRBV6-1
size: -
DNA: TGTGCCAGCGGGACCCAGTACTTC
CDR3: CASGTQYF

J: TRBJ2-3
D: -
V: TRBV11-3
size: -
DNA: TGTGCCAGCAGCCCTGGTGGACAAAACACAGATACGCAGTATTTT
CDR3: CASSPGGQNTDTQYF

J: TRBJ2-3
D: TRBD1
V: TRBV6-5
size: -
DNA: TGTACCAGCAGTTATAAGGGACAGATTACAGATACGCAGTATTTT
CDR3: CTSSYKGQITDTQYF

J: TRBJ2-5
D: -
V: TRBV20-1
size: -
DNA: TGCAGTGCCCACCCGGCCCGGGTCTGGCGCTTCCAAGAGACCCAGTACTTC
CDR3: CSAHPARVWRFQETQYF

J: TRBJ1-3
D: -
V: TRBV24-1
size: -
DNA: TGTGCCACCAGTAATTTCTGGGTCGGAAACACCATATATTTT
CDR3: CATSNFWVGNTIYF

J: TRBJ2-1
D: TRBD2
V: TRBV7-2
size: few
DNA: TGTGCCAGCAGCCCCGTCGGACTAGCGGGAGGCGATGAGCAGTTCTTC
CDR3: CASSPVGLAGGDEQFF

J: TRBJ2-5
D: TRBD2
V: TRBV12-3/TRBV12-4
size: few
DNA: TGTGCCAGCAGTTCCTATACTAGCGGGAGGCGCGGAGAGACCCAGTACTTC
CDR3: CASSSYTSGRRGETQYF